The text below deals with one T cell receptor beta chain. Its antigen is undetermined. The entry originates in a study of T cell responses to AZD1222 COVID-19 vaccine. Researchers grouped second doses given at about 4 or about 12 weeks into one pool. Study-wide results and limits: Baseline seropositivity characterized only six AZD1222 recipients. Clonal diversity may have been underestimated, and the donors were mostly white British, with more females than males. After the peak T cell response, and only then, were repertoires sampled.

Data came from immunoSEQ multiplex PCR; TCRdb stores just in-frame clones and leaves some out. The sample contains about 100,000 clones, more than 85% of which appear only once. The sample here was peripheral blood, taken 28 days after the second AZD1222 dose. This sequence was found in an adult who received the AZD1222 COVID-19 vaccine.

The CDR3: CASSESGVGNQPQHF. The DNA for the CDR3 is TGTGCCAGCAGTGAATCCGGGGTTGGCAATCAGCCCCAGCATTTT. V usage is TRBV6-1 and J usage is TRBJ1-5; D not certain. The germline V gene has CDR1 MNHNS and CDR2 SASEGT. Deletions cut 2 bases from V and 2 bases from J, with 10 bases between. This CDR3 comprises 15 residues.